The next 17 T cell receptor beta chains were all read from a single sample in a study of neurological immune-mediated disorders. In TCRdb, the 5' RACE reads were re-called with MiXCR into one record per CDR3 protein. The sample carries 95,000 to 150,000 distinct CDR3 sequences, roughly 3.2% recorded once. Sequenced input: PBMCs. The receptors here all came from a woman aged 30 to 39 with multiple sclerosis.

The CDR3: CASSFRGGTDTQYF. The CDR3 DNA reads as TGTGCCAGCAGCTTTAGGGGGGGCACAGATACGCAGTATTTT. This chain links TRBV7-2 with TRBJ2-3, with D perhaps assigned TRBD1 or TRBD2 (6 bases each). Germline V lookup: CDR1 SGHTA, CDR2 FQGNSA. Trimming cost V 3 bases and J 1 base, with 8 bases left between them. The length of the CDR3 is 14 residues.

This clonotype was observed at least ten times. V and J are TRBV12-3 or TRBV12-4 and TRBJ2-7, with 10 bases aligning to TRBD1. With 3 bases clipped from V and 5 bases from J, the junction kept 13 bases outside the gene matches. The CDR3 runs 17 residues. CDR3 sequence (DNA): TGTGCCAGCAGTTTGCCCTTGACCGGGACAGGGGCCGACGAGCAGTACTTC. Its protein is CASSLPLTGTGADEQYF.

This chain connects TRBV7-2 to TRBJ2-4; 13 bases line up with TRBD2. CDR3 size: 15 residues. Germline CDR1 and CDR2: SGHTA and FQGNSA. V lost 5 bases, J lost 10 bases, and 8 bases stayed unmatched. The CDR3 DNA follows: TGTGCCAGCAGCCAGGGACTAGCGGGGAAGAAAATTCAGTACTTC. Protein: CASSQGLAGKKIQYF.

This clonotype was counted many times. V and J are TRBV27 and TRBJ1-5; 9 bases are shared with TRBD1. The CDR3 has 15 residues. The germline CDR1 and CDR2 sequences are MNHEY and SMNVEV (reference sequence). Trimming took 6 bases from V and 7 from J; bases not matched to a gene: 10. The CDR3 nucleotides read TGTGCCAGCAGAGGGACAGGGATTTATTACCAGCCCCAGCATTTT. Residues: CASRGTGIYYQPQHF.

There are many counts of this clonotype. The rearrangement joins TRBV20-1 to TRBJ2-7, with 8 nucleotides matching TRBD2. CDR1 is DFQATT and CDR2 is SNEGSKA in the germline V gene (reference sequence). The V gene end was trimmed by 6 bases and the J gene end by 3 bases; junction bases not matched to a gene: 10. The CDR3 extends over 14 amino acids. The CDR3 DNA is TGCAGTGCCCCCCGGGAGGGCAATATCTACGAGCAGTACTTC. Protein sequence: CSAPREGNIYEQYF.

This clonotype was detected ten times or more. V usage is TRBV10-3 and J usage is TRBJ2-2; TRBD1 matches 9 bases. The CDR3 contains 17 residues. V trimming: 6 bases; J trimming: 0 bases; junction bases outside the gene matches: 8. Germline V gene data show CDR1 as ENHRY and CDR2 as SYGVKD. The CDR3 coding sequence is TGTGCCATCAGCGAGACGGGACAGGGCGCGAACACCGGGGAGCTGTTTTTT. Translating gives CAISETGQGANTGELFF.

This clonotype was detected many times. In nucleotides, the CDR3 is TGCGCCAGCAGCGGGGGCAGCTATGGCTACACCTTC. Protein product: CASSGGSYGYTF. The chain links TRBV5-1 to TRBJ1-2; tentative D call: TRBD1 (6 bases). V was shortened by 4 bases and J by 4 bases, with 8 bases between the two germline ends. CDR3 size: 12 residues. Per the germline V gene, CDR1 is SGHRS and CDR2 is YFSETQ.

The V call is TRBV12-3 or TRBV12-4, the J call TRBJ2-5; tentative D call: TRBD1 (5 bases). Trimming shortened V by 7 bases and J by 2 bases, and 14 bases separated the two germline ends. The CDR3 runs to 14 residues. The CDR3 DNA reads TGTGCCAGCAATTTCGAGACAGAACAAGAGACCCAGTACTTC. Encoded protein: CASNFETEQETQYF.

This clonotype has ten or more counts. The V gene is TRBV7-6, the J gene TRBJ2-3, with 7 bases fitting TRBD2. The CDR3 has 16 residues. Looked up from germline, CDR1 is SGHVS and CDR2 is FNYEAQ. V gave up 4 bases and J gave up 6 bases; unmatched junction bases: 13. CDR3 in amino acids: CASSSHLGGIGDTQYF. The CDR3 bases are TGTGCCAGCAGCTCCCACCTGGGGGGGATAGGGGATACGCAGTATTTT.

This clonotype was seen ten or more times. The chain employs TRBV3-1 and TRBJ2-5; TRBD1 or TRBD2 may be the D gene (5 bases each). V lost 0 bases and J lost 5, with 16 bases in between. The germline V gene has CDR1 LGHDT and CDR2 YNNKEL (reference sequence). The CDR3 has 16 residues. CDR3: CASSQDPPDRGETQYF. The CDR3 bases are TGTGCCAGCAGCCAAGATCCCCCAGACAGAGGGGAGACCCAGTACTTC.

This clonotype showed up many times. The CDR3 protein is CSASSALNEQFF. CDR3 in DNA: TGCAGTGCTTCCTCAGCCCTGAATGAGCAGTTCTTC. The chain has TRBV20-1 and TRBJ2-1; D not resolved. The CDR3 has 12 amino acids. Germline V gene data show CDR1 as DFQATT and CDR2 as SNEGSKA (reference sequence). Deletions cut 5 bases from V and 7 bases from J, with 12 bases between.

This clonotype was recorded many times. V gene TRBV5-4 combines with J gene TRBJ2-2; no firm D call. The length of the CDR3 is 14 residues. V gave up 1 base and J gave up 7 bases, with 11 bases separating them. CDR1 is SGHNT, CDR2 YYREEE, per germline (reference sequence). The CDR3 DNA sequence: TGTGCCAGCAGCTTGCAAGGGTACGGCGGGGAGCTGTTTTTT. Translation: CASSLQGYGGELFF.

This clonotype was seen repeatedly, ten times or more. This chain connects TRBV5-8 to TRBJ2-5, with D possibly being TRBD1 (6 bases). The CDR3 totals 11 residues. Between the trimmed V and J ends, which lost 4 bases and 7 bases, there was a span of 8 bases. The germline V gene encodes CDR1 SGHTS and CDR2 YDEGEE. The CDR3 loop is CASSIGGTQYF. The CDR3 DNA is TGTGCCAGCAGCATAGGGGGGACCCAGTACTTC.

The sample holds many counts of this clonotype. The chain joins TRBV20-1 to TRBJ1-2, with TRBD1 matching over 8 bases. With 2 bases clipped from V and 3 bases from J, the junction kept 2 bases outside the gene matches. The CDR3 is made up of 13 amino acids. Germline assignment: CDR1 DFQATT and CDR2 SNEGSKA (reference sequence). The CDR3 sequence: CSARSGGDYGYTF. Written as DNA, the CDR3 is TGCAGTGCTAGATCAGGGGGCGACTATGGCTACACCTTC.

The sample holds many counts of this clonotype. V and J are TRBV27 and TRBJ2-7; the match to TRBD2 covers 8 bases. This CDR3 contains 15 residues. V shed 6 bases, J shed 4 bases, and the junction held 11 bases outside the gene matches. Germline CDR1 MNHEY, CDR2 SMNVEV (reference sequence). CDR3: CASRFSTSALYEQYF. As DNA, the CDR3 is TGTGCCAGCAGATTTTCGACTAGCGCCCTTTACGAGCAGTACTTC.

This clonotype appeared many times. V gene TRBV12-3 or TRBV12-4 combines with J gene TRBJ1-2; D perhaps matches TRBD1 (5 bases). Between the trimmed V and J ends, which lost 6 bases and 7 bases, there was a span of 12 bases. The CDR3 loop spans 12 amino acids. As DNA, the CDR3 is TGTGCCAGCAGCAAGGGGAGGAGTGGCTACACCTTC. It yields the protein CASSKGRSGYTF.

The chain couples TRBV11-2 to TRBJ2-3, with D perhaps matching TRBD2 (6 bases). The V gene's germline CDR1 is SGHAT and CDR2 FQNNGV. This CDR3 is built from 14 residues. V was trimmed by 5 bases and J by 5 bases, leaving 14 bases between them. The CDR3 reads CASSRGGIGDTQYF. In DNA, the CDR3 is TGTGCCAGCAGCCGTGGCGGGATCGGAGATACGCAGTATTTT.